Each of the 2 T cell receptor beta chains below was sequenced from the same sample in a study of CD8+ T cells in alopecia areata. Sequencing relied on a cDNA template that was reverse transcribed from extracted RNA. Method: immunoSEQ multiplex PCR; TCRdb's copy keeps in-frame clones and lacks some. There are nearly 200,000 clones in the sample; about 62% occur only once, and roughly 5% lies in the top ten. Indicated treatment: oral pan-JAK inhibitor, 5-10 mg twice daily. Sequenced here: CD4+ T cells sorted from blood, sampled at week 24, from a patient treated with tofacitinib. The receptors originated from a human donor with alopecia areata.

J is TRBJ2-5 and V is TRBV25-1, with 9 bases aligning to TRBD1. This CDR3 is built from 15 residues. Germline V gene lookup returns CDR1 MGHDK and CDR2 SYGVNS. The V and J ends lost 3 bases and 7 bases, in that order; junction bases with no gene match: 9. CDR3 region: CASSEGGQGGVTQYF. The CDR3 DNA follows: TGTGCCAGCAGTGAGGGGGGACAGGGCGGCGTGACCCAGTACTTC. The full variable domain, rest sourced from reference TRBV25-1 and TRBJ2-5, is EADIYQTPRYLVIGTGKKITLECSQTMGHDKMYWYQQDPGMELHLIHYSYGVNSTEKGDLSSESTVSRIRTEHFPLTLESARPSHTSQYLCASSEGGQGGVTQYFGPGTRLLVL.

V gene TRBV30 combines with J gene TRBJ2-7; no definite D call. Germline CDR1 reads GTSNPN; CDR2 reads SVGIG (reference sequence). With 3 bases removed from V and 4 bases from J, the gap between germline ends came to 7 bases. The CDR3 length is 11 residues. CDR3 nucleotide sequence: TGTGCCTGGAGACTCGGTTACGAGCAGTACTTC. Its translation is CAWRLGYEQYF.